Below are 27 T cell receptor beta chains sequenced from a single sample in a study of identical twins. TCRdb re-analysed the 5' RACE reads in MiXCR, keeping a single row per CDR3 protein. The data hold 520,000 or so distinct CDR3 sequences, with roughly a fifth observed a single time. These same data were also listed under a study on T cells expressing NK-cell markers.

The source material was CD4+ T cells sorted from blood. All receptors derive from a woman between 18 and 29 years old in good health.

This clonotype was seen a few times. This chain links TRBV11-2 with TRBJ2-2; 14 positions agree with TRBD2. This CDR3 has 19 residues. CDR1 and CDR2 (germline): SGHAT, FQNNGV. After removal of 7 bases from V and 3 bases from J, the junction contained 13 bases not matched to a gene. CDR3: CASITFGLAGGGDTGELFF. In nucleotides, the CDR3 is TGTGCCAGCATTACCTTCGGACTAGCGGGAGGTGGGGACACCGGGGAGCTGTTTTTT.

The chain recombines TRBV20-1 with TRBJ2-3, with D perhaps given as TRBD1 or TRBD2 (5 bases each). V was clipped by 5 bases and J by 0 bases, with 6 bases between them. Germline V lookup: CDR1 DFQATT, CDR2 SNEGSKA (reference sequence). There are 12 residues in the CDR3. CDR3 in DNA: TGCAGTGCTGGGGGTAGCACAGATACGCAGTATTTT. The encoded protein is CSAGGSTDTQYF.

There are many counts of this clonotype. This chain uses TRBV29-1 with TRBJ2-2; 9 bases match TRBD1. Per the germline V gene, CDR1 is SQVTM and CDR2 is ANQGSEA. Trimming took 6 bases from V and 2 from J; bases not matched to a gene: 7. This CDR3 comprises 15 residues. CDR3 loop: CSVHTGGFNTGELFF. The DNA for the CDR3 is TGCAGCGTGCATACAGGGGGCTTTAACACCGGGGAGCTGTTTTTT.

The CDR3 region is CSAPDFLNYGYTF. The CDR3 DNA reads as TGCAGTGCGCCGGACTTCCTTAACTATGGCTACACCTTC. The J gene is TRBJ1-2, the V gene TRBV20-1, with D hard to call. The CDR3 loop spans 13 amino acids. The germline CDR1 and CDR2 sequences are DFQATT and SNEGSKA (reference sequence). V dropped 6 bases and J dropped 1 base, with 12 bases sitting between them.

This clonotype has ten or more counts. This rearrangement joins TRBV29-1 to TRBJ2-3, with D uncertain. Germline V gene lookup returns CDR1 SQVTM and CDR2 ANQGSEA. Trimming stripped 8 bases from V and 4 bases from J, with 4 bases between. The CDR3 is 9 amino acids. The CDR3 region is CSIPDTQYF. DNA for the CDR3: TGCAGCATACCAGATACGCAGTATTTT.

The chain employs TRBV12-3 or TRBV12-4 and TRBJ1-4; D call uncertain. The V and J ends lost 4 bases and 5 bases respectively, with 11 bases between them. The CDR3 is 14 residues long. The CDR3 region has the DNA TGTGCCAGCAGTTGGGAAAGAAAGAATGAAAAACTGTTTTTT. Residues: CASSWERKNEKLFF.

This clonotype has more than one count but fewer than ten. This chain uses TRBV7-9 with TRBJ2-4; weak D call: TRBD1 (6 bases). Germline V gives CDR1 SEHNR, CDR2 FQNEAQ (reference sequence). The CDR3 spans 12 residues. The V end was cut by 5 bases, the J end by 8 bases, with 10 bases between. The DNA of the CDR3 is TGTGCCAGCAGCATCAACAGGGACATTCAGTACTTC. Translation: CASSINRDIQYF. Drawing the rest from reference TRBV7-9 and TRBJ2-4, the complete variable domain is DTGVSQNPRHKITKRGQNVTFRCDPISEHNRLYWYRQTLGQGPEFLTYFQNEAQLEKSRLLSDRFSAERPKGSFSTLEIQRTEQGDSAMYLCASSINRDIQYFGAGTRLSVL.

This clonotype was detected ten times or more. The chain's CDR3 is CSVGGGPVEQYF. As DNA, the CDR3 is TGCAGCGTTGGCGGGGGACCAGTCGAGCAGTACTTC. The chain couples TRBV29-1 to TRBJ2-7, with 7 bases identical to TRBD2. With 4 bases clipped from V and 6 bases from J, the junction kept 6 bases outside the gene matches. Germline assignment: CDR1 SQVTM and CDR2 ANQGSEA. This CDR3 region has 12 residues.

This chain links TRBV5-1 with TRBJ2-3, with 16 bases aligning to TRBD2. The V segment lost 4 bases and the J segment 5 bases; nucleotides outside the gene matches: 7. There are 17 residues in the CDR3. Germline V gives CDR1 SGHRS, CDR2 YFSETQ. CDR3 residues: CASSTGTSGRALDTQYF. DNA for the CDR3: TGCGCCAGCAGCACAGGGACTAGCGGGAGGGCCCTAGATACGCAGTATTTT.

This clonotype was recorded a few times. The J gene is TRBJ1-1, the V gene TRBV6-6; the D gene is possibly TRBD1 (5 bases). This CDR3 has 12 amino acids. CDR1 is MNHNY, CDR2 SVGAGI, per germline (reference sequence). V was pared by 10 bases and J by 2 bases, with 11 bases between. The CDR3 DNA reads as TGTGCCACCAGAAGGGGAAACACTGAAGCTTTCTTT. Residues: CATRRGNTEAFF.

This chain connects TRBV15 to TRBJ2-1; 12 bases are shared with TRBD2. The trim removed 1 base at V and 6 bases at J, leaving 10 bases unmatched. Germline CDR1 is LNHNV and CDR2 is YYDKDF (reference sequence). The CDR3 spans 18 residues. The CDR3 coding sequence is TGTGCCACCAGCAGAGTCCGGCTAGCGGGAGGGCTTGCCAATGAGCAGTTCTTC. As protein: CATSRVRLAGGLANEQFF.

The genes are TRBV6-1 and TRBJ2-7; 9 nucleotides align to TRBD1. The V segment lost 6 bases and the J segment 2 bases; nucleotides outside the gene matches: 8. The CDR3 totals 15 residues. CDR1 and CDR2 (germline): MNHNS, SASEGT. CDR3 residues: CASSDSGTGPYEQYF. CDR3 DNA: TGTGCCAGCAGCGATTCCGGGACAGGGCCCTACGAGCAGTACTTC.

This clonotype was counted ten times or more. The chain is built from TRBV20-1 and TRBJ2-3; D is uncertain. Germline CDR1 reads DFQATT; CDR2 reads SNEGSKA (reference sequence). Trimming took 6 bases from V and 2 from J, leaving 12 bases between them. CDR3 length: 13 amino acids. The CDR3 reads CSANRLNTDTQYF. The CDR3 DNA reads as TGCAGTGCCAATAGATTAAACACAGATACGCAGTATTTT.

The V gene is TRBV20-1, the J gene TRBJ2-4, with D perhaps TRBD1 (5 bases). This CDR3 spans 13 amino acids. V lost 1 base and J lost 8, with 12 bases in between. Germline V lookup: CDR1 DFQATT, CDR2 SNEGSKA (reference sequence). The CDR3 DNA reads TGCAGTGCTAGAGGGCAGGGTTTGGACATTCAGTACTTC. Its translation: CSARGQGLDIQYF.

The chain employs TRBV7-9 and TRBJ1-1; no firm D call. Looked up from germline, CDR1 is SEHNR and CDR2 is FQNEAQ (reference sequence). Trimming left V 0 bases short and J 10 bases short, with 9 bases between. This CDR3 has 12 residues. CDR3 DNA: TGTGCCAGCAGCTTAGCGCGAGAGGGAGCTTTCTTT. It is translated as CASSLAREGAFF.

CDR3 in amino acids: CASSLYWGGVTGELFF. For the CDR3, the DNA is TGTGCCAGCAGCTTATACTGGGGAGGGGTTACCGGGGAGCTGTTTTTT. The V call is TRBV7-2, the J call TRBJ2-2; 7 nucleotides align to TRBD2. Germline-derived CDR1 and CDR2 are SGHTA and FQGNSA. After removal of 2 bases from V and 5 bases from J, the junction contained 8 bases not matched to a gene. The CDR3 covers 16 residues.

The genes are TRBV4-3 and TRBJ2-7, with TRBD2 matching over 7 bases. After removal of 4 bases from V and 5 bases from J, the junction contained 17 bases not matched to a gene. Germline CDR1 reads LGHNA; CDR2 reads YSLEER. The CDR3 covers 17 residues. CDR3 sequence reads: CASSRLARGAGAHEQYF. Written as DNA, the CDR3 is TGCGCCAGCAGCCGACTAGCCCGAGGGGCGGGAGCCCACGAGCAGTACTTC.

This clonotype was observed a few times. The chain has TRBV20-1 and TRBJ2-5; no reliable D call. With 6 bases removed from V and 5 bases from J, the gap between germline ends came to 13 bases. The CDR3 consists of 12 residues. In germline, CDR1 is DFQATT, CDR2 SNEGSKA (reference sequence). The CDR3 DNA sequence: TGCAGTGCCATTCCCACCTTGGAGACCCAGTACTTC. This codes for CSAIPTLETQYF.

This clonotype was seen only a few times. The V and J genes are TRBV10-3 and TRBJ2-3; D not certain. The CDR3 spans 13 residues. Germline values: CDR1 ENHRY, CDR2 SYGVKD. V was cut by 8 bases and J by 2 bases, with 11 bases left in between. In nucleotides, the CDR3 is TGTGCCATCCAACGCTATTCCACAGATACGCAGTATTTT. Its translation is CAIQRYSTDTQYF.

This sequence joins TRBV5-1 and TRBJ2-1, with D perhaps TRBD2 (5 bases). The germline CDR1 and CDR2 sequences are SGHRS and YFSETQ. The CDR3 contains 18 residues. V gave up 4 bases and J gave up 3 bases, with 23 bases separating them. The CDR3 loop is CASSLPGLESGVYNEQFF. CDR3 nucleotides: TGCGCCAGCAGCCTCCCTGGTCTCGAGAGCGGCGTCTACAATGAGCAGTTCTTC. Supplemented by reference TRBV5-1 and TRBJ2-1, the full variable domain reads KAGVTQTPRYLIKTRGQQVTLSCSPISGHRSVSWYQQTPGQGLQFLFEYFSETQRNKGNFPGRFSGRQFSNSRSEMNVSTLELGDSALYLCASSLPGLESGVYNEQFFGPGTRLTVL.

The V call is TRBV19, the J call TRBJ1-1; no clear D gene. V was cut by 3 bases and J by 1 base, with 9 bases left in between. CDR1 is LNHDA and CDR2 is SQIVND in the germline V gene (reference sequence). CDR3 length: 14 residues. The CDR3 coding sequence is TGTGCCAGTAGTATGTTAGGCCAGAACACTGAAGCTTTCTTT. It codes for CASSMLGQNTEAFF.

This CDR3 is CASSQGSLVGTDTQYF. The DNA of the CDR3 is TGTGCCAGCAGCCAAGGGTCCCTAGTAGGCACAGATACGCAGTATTTT. The chain employs TRBV4-2 and TRBJ2-3; no clear D. CDR1 is LGHNA and CDR2 is YNFKEQ in the germline V gene. CDR3 size: 16 residues. The V gene lost 1 base and the J gene lost 1 base, with 12 bases spanning the gap.

CDR3 bases: TGCAGTGCTTCAAGAGGTACCGACACTGAAGCTTTCTTT. Its translation is CSASRGTDTEAFF. The chain is built from TRBV20-1 and TRBJ1-1; D unresolved. CDR1 and CDR2 from the germline V gene are DFQATT and SNEGSKA (reference sequence). V lost 5 bases, J lost 3 bases, and 13 bases lay in between. There are 13 residues in the CDR3.

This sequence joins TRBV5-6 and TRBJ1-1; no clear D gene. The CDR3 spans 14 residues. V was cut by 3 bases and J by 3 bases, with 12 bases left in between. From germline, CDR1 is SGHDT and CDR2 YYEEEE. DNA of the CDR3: TGTGCCAGCAGCTATATGTGGGGAGACACTGAAGCTTTCTTT. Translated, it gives CASSYMWGDTEAFF.

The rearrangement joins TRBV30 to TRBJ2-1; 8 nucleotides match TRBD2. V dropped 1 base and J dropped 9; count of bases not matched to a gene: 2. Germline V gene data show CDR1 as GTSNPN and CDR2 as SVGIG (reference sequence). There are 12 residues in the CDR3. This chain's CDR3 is CAWSAGGLEQFF. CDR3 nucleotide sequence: TGTGCCTGGAGTGCGGGAGGGCTTGAGCAGTTCTTC.

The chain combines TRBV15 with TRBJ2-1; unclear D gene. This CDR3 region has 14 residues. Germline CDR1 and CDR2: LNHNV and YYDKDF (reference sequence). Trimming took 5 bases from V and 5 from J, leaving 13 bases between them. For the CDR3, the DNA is TGTGCCACCAGCCTGAGAGTGATACACAATGAGCAGTTCTTC. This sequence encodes CATSLRVIHNEQFF.

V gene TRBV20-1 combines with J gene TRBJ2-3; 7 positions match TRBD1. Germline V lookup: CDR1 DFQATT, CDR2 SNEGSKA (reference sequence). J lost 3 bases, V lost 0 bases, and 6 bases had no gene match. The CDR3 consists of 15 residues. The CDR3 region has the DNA TGCAGTGCTAGAGATCCACAGGGGCCGACAGATACGCAGTATTTT. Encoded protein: CSARDPQGPTDTQYF.